The source of this TCR beta chain is a study of tumor-infiltrating lymphocytes in primary liver carcinoma. Overall study context: Male and female patients aged 30 to 69 years made up the cohort.

The germline V gene encodes CDR1 SGHKS and CDR2 YYEKEE (reference sequence). Between the trimmed V and J ends, which lost 6 bases and 1 base, there was a span of 20 bases. The CDR3 extends over 16 amino acids. From about 490 ng of total RNA, TCR beta-specific cDNA was reverse-transcribed using a constant-region primer. A slightly modified ARM-PCR protocol with three nested multiplex PCR rounds produced these TCR beta libraries. TRBV1-TRBV30 forward primers paired with a C-beta reverse primer were used in the first two PCR rounds, which ran roughly 9 cycles each. TCRdb passed the multiplex PCR reads through MiXCR, listing each CDR3 protein once. The repertoire holds over 75,000 distinct CDR3 sequences, with approximately 72% as singletons. Study-wide points: Whereas tumor region pairs overlapped more, tumor-adjacent and tumor-blood pairs overlapped less. Blood's top-250-clone fraction was significantly lower than that of tumors (p = 0.039).

Unsorted bulk tissue (20-30 mg) underwent RNA and DNA co-extraction. Patients underwent resection of primary liver carcinoma. In its sample, this clonotype was seen many times. What it binds is not known. Sequences were obtained from tumor-adjacent normal liver tissue. The rearrangement uses TRBV5-5 and TRBJ2-7, with D perhaps TRBD1 or TRBD2 (6 bases each). The source of this sequence is a man aged 40-55 years with primary liver carcinoma and hepatitis B virus infection. This CDR3 is CASTLGWRDTSYEQYF. CDR3 sequence (DNA): TGTGCCAGCACCCTGGGTTGGCGGGACACTTCCTACGAGCAGTACTTC.